The TCR beta chain described here comes from a study of CXCR3-negative and CXCR3-positive naive CD8 T cells. Across the whole study: Each library held about 1.5 +/- 0.3 million TRB reads, 130 million to 150 million in total.

Study findings and constraints: CXCR3-positive naive cells had more hydrophobic TRB CDR3s than CXCR3-negative naive cells. Naive subsets were similarly diverse, while memory CD8+ repertoires were much less diverse.

On this clonotype itself: The antigen remains unidentified.

The libraries of TRB cDNA were prepared using 5' RACE with UMI labels. TCRdb reprocessed the 5' RACE reads and reports one entry per CDR3 protein, with no DNA. Reported are over 150,000 distinct CDR3 sequences; the ten largest clones contain 0.45% to 0.55%. The CDR3 spans 12 residues. A CD45RO-CCR7+CD27+CD95- phenotype identified naive CD8+ T cells. The sequence came from a human donor in good health. Some clones in this sample may be carry-over from other donors' samples. The chain uses TRBV12-3 or TRBV12-4 and TRBJ2-1. Specimen: naive CXCR3+ CD8+ T cells from blood. As for subset: CD45RO-CCR7+CD27+CD95- naive CD8+ T cells expressing CXCR3 (TNR3+). CDR3 in amino acids: CASSLGGDKQFF.